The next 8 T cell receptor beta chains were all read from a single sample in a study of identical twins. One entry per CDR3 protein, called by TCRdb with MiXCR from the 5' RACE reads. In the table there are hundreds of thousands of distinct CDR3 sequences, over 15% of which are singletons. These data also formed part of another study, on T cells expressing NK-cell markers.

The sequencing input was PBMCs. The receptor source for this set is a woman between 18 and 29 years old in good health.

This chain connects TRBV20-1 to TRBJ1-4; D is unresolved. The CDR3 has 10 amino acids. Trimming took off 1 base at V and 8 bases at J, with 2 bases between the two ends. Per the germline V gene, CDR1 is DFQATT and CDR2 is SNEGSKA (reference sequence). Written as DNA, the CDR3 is TGCAGTGCTAGAGGCGAAAAACTGTTTTTT. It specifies CSARGEKLFF.

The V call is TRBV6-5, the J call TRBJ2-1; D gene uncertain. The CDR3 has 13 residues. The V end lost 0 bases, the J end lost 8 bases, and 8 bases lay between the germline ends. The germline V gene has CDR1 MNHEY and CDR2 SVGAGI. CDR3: CASSYSGFDEQFF. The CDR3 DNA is TGTGCCAGCAGTTACTCTGGGTTTGATGAGCAGTTCTTC.

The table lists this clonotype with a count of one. This CDR3 reads CAIGLNTGELFF. CDR3 nucleotide sequence: TGTGCCATCGGGTTGAACACCGGGGAGCTGTTTTTT. The chain recombines TRBV10-3 with TRBJ2-2; the D is unclear. V was clipped by 8 bases and J by 1 base, with 5 bases between them. The CDR3 has 12 amino acids. CDR1 is ENHRY, CDR2 SYGVKD, per germline.

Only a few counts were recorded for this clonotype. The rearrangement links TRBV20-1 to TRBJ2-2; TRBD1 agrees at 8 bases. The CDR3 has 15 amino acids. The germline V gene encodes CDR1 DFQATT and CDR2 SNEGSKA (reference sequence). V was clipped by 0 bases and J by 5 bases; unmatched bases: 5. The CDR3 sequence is CSAREPRQGTGELFF. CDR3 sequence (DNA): TGCAGTGCTAGAGAGCCGAGACAGGGGACCGGGGAGCTGTTTTTT.

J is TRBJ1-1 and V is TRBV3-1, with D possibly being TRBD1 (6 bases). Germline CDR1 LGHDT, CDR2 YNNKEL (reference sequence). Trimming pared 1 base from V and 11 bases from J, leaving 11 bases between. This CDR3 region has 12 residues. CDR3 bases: TGTGCCAGCAGCCAAGTAACAGGGTCGGCTTTCTTT. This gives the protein CASSQVTGSAFF.

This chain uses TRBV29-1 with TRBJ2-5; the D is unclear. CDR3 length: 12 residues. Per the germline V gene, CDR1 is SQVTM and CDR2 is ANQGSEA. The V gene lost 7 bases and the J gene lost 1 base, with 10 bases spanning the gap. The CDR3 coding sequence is TGCAGCGCACGACTCTTCCAAGAGACCCAGTACTTC. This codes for CSARLFQETQYF.

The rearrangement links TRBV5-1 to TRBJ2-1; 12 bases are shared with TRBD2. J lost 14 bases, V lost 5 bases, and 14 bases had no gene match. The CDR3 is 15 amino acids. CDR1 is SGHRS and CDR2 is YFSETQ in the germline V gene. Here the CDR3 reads CASSYRLAGDLGKFF. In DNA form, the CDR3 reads TGCGCCAGCAGTTACCGACTAGCGGGAGATTTGGGGAAGTTCTTC.

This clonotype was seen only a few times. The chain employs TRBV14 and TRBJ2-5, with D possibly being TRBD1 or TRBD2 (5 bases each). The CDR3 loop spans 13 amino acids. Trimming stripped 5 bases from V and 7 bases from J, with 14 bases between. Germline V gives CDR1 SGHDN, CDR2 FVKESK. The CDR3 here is CASSDVGGVTQYF. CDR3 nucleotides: TGTGCCAGCAGCGACGTTGGGGGTGTGACCCAGTACTTC.